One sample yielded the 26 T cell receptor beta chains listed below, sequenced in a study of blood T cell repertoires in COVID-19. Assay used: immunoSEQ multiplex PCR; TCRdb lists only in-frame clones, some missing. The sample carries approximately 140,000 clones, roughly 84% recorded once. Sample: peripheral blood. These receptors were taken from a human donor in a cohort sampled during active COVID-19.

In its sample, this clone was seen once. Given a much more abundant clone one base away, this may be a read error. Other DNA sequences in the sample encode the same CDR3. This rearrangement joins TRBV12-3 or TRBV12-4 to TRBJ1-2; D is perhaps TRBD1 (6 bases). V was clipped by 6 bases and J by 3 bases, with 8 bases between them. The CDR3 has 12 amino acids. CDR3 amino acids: CASSWTDYGYTF. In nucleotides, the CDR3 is TGTGCCAGCAGCTGGACAGACTATGGCTACACCTTC.

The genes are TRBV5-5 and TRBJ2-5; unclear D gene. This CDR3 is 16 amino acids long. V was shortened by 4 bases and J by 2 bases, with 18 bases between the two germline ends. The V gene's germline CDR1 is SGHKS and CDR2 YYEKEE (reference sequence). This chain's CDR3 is CASSPSMGFGQETQYF. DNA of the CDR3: TGTGCCAGCAGCCCGTCGATGGGTTTCGGGCAAGAGACCCAGTACTTC.

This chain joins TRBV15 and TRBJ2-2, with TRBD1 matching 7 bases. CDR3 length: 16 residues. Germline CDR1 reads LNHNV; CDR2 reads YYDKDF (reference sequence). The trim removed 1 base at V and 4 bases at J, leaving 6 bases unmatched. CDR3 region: CATSRAGQILTGELFF. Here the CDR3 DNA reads TGTGCCACCAGCAGAGCGGGACAGATACTCACCGGGGAGCTGTTTTTT.

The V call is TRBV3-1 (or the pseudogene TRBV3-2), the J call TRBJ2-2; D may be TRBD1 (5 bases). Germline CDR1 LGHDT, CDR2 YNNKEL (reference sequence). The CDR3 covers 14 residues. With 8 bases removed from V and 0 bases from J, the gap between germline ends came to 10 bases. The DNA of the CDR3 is TGTGCCAGCTCTGACAGCCCGAACACCGGGGAGCTGTTTTTT. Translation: CASSDSPNTGELFF.

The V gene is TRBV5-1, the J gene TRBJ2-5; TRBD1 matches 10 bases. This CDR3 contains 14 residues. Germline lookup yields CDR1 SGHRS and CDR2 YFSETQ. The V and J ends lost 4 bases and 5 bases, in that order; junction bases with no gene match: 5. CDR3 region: CASSTGQGRETQYF. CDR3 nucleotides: TGCGCCAGCAGCACGGGACAGGGGAGGGAGACCCAGTACTTC.

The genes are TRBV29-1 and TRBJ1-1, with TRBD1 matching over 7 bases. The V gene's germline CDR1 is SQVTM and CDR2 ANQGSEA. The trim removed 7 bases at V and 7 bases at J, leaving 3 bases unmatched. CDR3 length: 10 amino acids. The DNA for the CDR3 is TGCAGCGCCGGGACAGTTGAAGCTTTCTTT. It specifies CSAGTVEAFF. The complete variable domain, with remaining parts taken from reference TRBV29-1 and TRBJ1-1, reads SAVISQKPSRDICQRGTSLTIQCQVDSQVTMMFWYRQQPGQSLTLIATANQGSEATYESGFVIDKFPISRPNLTFSTLTVSNMSPEDSSIYLCSAGTVEAFFGQGTRLTVV.

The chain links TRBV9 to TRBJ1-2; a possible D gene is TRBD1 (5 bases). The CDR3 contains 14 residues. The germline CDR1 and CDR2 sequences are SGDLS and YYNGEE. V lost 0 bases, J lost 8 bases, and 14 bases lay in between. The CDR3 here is CASSVDTGSGGYTF. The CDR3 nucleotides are TGTGCCAGCAGCGTAGATACAGGCTCTGGGGGCTACACCTTC.

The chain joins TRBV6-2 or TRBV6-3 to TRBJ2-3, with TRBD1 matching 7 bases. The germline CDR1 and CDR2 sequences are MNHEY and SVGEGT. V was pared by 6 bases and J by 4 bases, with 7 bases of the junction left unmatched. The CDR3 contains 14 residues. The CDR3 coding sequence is TGTGCCAGCAGCCTCAGGCAGGGGGCAGATACGCAGTATTTT. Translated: CASSLRQGADTQYF.

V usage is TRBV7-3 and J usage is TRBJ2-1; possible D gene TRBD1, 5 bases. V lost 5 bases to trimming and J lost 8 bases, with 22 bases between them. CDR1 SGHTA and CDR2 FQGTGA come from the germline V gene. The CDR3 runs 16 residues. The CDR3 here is CASSPTRAQGFHEQFF. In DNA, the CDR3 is TGTGCCAGCAGCCCAACCCGGGCCCAGGGTTTTCATGAGCAGTTCTTC. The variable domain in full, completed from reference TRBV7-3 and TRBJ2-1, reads GAGVSQTPSNKVTEKGKYVELRCDPISGHTALYWYRQSLGQGPEFLIYFQGTGAADDSGLPNDRFFAVRPEGSVSTLKIQRTERGDSAVYLCASSPTRAQGFHEQFFGPGTRLTVL.

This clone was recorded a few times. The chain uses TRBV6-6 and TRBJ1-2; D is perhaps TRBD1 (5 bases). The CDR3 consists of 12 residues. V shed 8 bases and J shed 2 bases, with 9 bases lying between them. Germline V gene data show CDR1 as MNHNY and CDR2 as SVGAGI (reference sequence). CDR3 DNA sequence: TGTGCCAGCGGGGGGGTCAACTATGGCTACACCTTC. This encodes CASGGVNYGYTF.

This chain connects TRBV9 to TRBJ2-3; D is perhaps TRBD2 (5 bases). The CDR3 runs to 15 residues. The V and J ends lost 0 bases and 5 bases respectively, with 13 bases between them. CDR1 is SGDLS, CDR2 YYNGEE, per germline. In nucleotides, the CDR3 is TGTGCCAGCAGCGTAGGAACCGGGGTGAGAGATACGCAGTATTTT. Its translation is CASSVGTGVRDTQYF. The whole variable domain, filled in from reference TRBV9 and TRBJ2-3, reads DSGVTQTPKHLITATGQRVTLRCSPRSGDLSVYWYQQSLDQGLQFLIQYYNGEERAKGNILERFSAQQFPDLHSELNLSSLELGDSALYFCASSVGTGVRDTQYFGPGTRLTVL.

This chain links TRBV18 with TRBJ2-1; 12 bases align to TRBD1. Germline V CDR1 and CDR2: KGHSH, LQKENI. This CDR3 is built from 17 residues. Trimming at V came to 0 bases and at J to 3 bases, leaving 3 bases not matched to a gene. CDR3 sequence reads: CASSPPGTGGLYNEQFF. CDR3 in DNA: TGTGCCAGCTCACCACCGGGGACAGGGGGCCTCTACAATGAGCAGTTCTTC.

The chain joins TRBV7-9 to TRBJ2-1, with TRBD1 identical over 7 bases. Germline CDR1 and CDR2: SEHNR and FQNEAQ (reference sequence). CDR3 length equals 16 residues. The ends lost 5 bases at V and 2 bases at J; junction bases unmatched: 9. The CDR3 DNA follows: TGTGCCAGCAGCGCCCGGGACAGCCGAACCTACAATGAGCAGTTCTTC. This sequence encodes CASSARDSRTYNEQFF.

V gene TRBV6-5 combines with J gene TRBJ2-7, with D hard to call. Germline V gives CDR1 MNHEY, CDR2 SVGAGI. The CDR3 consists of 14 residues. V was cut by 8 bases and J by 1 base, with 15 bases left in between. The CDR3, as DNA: TGTGCCAGCCGAAGTAGCCAAGTATCCTACGAGCAGTACTTC. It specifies CASRSSQVSYEQYF.

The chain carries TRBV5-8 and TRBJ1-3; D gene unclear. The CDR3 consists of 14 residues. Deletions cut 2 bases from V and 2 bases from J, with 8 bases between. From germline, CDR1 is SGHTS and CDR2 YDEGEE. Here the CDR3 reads CASSFYLTGNTIYF. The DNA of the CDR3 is TGTGCCAGCAGCTTTTACCTAACTGGAAACACCATATATTTT.

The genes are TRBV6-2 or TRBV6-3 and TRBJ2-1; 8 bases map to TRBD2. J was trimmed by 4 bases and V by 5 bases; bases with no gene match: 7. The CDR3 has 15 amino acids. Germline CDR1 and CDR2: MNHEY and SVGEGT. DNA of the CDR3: TGTGCCAGCAGTAGGGTCGAGCGGGGGTACAATGAGCAGTTCTTC. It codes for CASSRVERGYNEQFF.

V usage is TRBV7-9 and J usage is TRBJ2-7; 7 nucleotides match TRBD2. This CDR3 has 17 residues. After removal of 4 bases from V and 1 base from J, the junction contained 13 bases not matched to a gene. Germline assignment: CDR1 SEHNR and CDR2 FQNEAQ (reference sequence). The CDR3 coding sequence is TGTGCCAGCAGCTCCCCGCGGGGCGGCGGGGGTTCCTACGAGCAGTACTTC. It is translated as CASSSPRGGGGSYEQYF.

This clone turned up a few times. The CDR3 loop reads CSVDGGFPNQPQHF. Written as DNA, the CDR3 is TGCAGCGTTGACGGGGGGTTCCCCAATCAGCCCCAGCATTTT. J is TRBJ1-5 and V is TRBV29-1; tentatively, D is TRBD1 (5 bases). The V end lost 3 bases, the J end lost 3 bases, and 12 bases lay between the germline ends. Germline CDR1 and CDR2: SQVTM and ANQGSEA. The CDR3 sequence is 14 residues long.

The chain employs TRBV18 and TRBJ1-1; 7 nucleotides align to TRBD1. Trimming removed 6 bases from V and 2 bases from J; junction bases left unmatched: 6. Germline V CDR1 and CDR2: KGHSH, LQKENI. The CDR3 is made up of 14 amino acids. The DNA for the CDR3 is TGTGCCAGCTCCCACGGACAGGTCAACACTGAAGCTTTCTTT. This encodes CASSHGQVNTEAFF.

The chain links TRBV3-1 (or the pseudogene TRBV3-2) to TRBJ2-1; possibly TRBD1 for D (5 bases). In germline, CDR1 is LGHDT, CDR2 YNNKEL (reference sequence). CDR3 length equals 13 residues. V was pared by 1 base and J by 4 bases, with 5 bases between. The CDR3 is CASSQGTYNEQFF. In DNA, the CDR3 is TGTGCCAGCAGCCAAGGGACATACAATGAGCAGTTCTTC.

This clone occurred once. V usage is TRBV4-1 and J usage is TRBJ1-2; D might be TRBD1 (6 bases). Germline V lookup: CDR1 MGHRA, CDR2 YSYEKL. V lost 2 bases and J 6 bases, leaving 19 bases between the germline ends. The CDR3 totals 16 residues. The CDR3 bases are TGCGCCAGCAGCCAACCCGGACAGTTTCTCCCCCATGGCTACACCTTC. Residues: CASSQPGQFLPHGYTF.

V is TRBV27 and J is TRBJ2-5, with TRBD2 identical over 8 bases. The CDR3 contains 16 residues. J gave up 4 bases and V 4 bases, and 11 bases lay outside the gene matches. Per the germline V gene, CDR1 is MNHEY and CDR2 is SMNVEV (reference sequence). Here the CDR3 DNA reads TGTGCCAGCAGTTCCCTTAGGACCAGCGGGGGAGAGACCCAGTACTTC. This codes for CASSSLRTSGGETQYF.

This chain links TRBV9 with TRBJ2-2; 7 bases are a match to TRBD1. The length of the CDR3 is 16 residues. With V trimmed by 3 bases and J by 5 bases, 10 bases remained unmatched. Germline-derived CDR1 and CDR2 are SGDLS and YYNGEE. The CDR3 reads CASSATGNRGTGELFF. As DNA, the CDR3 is TGTGCCAGCAGCGCCACCGGGAACAGGGGAACCGGGGAGCTGTTTTTT. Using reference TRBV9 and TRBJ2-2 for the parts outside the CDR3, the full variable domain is DSGVTQTPKHLITATGQRVTLRCSPRSGDLSVYWYQQSLDQGLQFLIQYYNGEERAKGNILERFSAQQFPDLHSELNLSSLELGDSALYFCASSATGNRGTGELFFGEGSRLTVL.

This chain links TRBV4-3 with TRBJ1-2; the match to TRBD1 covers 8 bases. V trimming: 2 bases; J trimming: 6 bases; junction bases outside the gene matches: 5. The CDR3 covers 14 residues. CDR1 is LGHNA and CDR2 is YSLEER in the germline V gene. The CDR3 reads CASSQPDRVDGYTF. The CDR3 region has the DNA TGCGCCAGCAGCCAACCGGACAGGGTCGATGGCTACACCTTC.

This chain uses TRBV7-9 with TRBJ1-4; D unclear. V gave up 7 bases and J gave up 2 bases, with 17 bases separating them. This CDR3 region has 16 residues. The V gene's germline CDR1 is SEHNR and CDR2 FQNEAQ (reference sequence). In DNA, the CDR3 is TGTGCCAGCACCCCTCTTACCCCCGGGACTAATGAAAAACTGTTTTTT. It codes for CASTPLTPGTNEKLFF.

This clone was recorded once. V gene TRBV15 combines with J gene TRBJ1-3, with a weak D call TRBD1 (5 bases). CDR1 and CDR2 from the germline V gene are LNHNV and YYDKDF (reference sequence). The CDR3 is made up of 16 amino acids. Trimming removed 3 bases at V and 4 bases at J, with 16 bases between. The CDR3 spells CATSRPAGGTGNTIYF. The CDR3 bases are TGTGCCACCAGCAGGCCTGCTGGGGGGACGGGAAACACCATATATTTT.